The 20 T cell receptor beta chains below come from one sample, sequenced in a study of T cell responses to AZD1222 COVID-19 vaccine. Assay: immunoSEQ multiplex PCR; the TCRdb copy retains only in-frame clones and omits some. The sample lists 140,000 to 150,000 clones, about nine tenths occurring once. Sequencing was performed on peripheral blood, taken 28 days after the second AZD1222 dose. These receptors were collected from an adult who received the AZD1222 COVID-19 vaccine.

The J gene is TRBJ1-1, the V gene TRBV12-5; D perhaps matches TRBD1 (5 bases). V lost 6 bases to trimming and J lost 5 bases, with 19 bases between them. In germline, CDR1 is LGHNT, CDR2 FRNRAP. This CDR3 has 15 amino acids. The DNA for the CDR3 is TGTGCTAGTGGCTTTTCGGCAGGGTCGGATACTGAAGCTTTCTTT. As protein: CASGFSAGSDTEAFF.

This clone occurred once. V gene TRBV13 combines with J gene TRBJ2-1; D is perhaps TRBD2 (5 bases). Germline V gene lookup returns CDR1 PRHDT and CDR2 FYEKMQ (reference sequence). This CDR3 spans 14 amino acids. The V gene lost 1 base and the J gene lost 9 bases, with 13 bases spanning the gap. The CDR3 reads CASSLARGMVEQFF. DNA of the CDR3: TGTGCCAGCAGCTTAGCCCGGGGAATGGTTGAGCAGTTCTTC.

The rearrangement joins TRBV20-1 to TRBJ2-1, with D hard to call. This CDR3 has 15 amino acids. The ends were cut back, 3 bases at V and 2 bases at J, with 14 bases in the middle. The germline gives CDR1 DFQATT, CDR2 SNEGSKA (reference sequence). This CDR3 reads CSASPMSRAYNEQFF. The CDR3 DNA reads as TGCAGTGCTAGTCCGATGAGTCGGGCCTACAATGAGCAGTTCTTC.

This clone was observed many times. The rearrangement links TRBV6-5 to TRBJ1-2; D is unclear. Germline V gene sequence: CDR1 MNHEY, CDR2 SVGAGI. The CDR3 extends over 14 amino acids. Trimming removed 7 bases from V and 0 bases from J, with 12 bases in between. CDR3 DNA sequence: TGTGCCAGCAACGCTGGGTATTCTAACTATGGCTACACCTTC. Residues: CASNAGYSNYGYTF.

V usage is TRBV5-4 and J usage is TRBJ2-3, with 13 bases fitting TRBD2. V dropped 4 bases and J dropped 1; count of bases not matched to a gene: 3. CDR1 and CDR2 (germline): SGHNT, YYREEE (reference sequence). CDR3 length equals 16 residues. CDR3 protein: CASSIGLAGGTDTQYF. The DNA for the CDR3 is TGTGCCAGCAGCATAGGACTAGCGGGAGGCACAGATACGCAGTATTTT.

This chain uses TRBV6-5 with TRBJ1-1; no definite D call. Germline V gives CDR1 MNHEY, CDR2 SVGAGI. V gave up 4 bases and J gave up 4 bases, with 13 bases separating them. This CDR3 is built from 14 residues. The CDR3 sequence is CASSSISLSTEAFF. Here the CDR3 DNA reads TGTGCCAGCAGTTCCATAAGTCTCTCCACTGAAGCTTTCTTT.

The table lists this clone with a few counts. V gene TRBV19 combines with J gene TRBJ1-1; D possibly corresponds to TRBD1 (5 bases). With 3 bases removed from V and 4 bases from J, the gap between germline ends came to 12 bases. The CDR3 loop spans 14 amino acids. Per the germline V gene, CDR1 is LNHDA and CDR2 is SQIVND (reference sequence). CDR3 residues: CASSIQGRGTEAFF. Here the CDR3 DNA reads TGTGCCAGTAGTATCCAGGGTCGGGGCACTGAAGCTTTCTTT.

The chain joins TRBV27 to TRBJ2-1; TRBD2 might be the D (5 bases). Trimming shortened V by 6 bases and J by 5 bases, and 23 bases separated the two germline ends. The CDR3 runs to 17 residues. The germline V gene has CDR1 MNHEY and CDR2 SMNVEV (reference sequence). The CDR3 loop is CASSPLFYGSTNNEQFF. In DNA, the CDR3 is TGTGCCAGCAGCCCCCTGTTTTATGGGTCGACTAACAATGAGCAGTTCTTC.

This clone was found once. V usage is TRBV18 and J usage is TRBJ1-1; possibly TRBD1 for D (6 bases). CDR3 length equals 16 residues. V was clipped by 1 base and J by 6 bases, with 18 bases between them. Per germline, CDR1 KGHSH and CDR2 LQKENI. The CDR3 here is CASSPLDRPSGPEAFF. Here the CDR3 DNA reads TGTGCCAGCTCACCACTGGACAGACCCTCTGGGCCTGAAGCTTTCTTT.

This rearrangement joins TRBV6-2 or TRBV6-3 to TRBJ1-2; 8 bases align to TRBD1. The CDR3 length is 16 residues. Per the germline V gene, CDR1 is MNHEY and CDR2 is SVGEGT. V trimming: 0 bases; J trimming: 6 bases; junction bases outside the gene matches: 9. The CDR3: CASSYSPDREFHGYTF. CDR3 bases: TGTGCCAGCAGTTACTCCCCGGACAGGGAATTCCATGGCTACACCTTC.

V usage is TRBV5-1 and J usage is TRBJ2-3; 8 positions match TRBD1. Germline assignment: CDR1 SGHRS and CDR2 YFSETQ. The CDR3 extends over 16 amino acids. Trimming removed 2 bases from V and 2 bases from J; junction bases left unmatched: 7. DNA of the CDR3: TGCGCCAGCAGCTTCGGGACAGGCGGGATCACAGATACGCAGTATTTT. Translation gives CASSFGTGGITDTQYF.

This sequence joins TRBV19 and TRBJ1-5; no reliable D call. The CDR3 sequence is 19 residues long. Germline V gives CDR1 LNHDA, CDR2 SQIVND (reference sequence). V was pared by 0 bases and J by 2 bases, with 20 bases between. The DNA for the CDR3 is TGTGCCAGTAGTATAGATAGCCCCCAGACCATACATGGCAATCAGCCCCAGCATTTT. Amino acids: CASSIDSPQTIHGNQPQHF.

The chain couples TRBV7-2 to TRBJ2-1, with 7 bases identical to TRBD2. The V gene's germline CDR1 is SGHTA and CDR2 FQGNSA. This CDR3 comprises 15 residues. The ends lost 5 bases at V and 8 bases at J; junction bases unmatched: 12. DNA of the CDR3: TGTGCCAGCAGCCCACGCGGGGGTACTCTCGATGAGCAGTTCTTC. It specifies CASSPRGGTLDEQFF.

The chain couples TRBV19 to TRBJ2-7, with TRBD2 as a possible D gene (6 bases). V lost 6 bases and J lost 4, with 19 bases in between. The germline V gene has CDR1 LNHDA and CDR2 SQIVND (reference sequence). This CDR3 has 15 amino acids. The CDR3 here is CASRRDHSMGYEQYF. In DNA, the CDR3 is TGTGCCAGTAGGCGGGATCATAGCATGGGTTACGAGCAGTACTTC.

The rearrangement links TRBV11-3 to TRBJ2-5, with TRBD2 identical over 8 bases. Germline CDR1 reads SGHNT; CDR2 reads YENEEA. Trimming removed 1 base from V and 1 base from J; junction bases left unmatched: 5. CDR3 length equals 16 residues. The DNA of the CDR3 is TGTGCCAGCAGCTTAGGGCTAGCGGGTGCCCAAGAGACCCAGTACTTC. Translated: CASSLGLAGAQETQYF.

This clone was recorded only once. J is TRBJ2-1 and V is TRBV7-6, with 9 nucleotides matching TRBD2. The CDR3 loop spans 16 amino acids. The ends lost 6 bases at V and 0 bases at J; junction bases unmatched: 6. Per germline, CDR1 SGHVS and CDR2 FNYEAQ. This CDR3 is CASSWTSASSYNEQFF. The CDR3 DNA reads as TGTGCCAGCAGTTGGACTAGCGCGAGCTCCTACAATGAGCAGTTCTTC.

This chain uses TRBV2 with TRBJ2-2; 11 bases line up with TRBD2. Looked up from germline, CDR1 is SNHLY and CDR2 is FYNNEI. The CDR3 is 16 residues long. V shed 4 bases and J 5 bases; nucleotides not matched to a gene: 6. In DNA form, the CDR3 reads TGTGCCAGCAGTGCGGGACTAGCGGTGCAAACCGGGGAGCTGTTTTTT. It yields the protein CASSAGLAVQTGELFF.

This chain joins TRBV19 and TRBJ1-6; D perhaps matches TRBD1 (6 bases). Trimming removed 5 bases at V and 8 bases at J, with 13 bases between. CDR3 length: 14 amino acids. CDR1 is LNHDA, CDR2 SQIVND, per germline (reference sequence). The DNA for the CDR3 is TGTGCCAGTAGTGACAGGAACAGGGATTCACCCCTCCACTTT. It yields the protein CASSDRNRDSPLHF. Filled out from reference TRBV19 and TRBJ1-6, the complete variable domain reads DGGITQSPKYLFRKEGQNVTLSCEQNLNHDAMYWYRQDPGQGLRLIYYSQIVNDFQKGDIAEGYSVSREKKESFPLTVTSAQKNPTAFYLCASSDRNRDSPLHFGNGTRLTVT.

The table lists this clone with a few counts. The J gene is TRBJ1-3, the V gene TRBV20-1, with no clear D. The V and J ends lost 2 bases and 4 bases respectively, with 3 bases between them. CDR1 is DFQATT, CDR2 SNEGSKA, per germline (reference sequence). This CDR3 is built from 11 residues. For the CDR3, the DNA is TGCAGTGCTAGAATGGGAAACACCATATATTTT. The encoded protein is CSARMGNTIYF.

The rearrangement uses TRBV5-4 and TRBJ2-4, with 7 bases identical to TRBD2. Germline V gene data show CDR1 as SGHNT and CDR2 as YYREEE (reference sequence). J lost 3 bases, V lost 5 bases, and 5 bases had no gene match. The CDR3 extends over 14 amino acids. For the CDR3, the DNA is TGTGCCAGCAGACGCAGGGAGGGCAAAAACATTCAGTACTTC. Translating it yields CASRRREGKNIQYF.